The 7 T cell receptor beta chains reported below all come from one sample, sequenced in a study of blood T cell repertoires in COVID-19. TCRdb's copy holds only in-frame clones and misses some; the assay was immunoSEQ multiplex PCR. The repertoire holds more than 110,000 clones, 85% to 90% seen once, with 9.5% to 12% in the top ten. The sample consisted of peripheral blood. These receptor sequences come from a woman older than 75 with acute or convalescent COVID-19.

Only one count was recorded for this clone. The chain is built from TRBV30 and TRBJ1-1; D perhaps matches TRBD1 (6 bases). CDR1 is GTSNPN and CDR2 is SVGIG in the germline V gene (reference sequence). The CDR3 length is 14 residues. The ends were cut back, 0 bases at V and 1 base at J, with 9 bases in the middle. The CDR3 DNA is TGTGCCTGGAGTGTTAAGGGACAGAACACTGAAGCTTTCTTT. This codes for CAWSVKGQNTEAFF.

The chain recombines TRBV27 with TRBJ2-6; D is unclear. This CDR3 has 15 amino acids. Trimming cost V 6 bases and J 0 bases, with 9 bases left between them. Germline lookup yields CDR1 MNHEY and CDR2 SMNVEV (reference sequence). The CDR3 reads CASRAPSSGANVLTF. CDR3 in DNA: TGTGCCAGCAGAGCTCCAAGCTCTGGGGCCAACGTCCTGACTTTC. The full variable domain, with the rest looked up from reference TRBV27 and TRBJ2-6, is EAQVTQNPRYLITVTGKKLTVTCSQNMNHEYMSWYRQDPGLGLRQIYYSMNVEVTDKGDVPEGYKVSRKEKRNFPLILESPSPNQTSLYFCASRAPSSGANVLTFGAGSRLTVL.

The chain recombines TRBV6-1 with TRBJ2-1; TRBD2 matches 11 bases. Germline loops: CDR1 MNHNS, CDR2 SASEGT. The CDR3 runs 17 residues. Trimming took 1 base from V and 7 from J; bases not matched to a gene: 9. CDR3 in amino acids: CASSEVVLAGGRNEQFF. In nucleotides, the CDR3 is TGTGCCAGCAGTGAAGTTGTTCTAGCGGGGGGACGGAATGAGCAGTTCTTC.

The chain is built from TRBV10-2 and TRBJ1-3; D may be TRBD1 (6 bases). The V end lost 3 bases, the J end lost 0 bases, and 12 bases lay between the germline ends. The germline V gene encodes CDR1 WSHSY and CDR2 SAAADI. There are 16 residues in the CDR3. This chain's CDR3 is CASSDEGVGSGNTIYF. Written as DNA, the CDR3 is TGCGCCAGCAGTGATGAGGGGGTCGGCTCTGGAAACACCATATATTTT.

The rearrangement uses TRBV3-1 (or the pseudogene TRBV3-2) and TRBJ1-2; tentative D call: TRBD1 (6 bases). V was cut by 0 bases and J by 7 bases, with 12 bases left in between. Germline-derived CDR1 and CDR2 are LGHDT and YNNKEL (reference sequence). CDR3 length: 14 amino acids. The CDR3 DNA reads TGTGCCAGCAGCCAAGATTGGGGGGGCCGTGGCTACACCTTC. As protein: CASSQDWGGRGYTF.

This chain links TRBV19 with TRBJ2-7; 11 nucleotides align to TRBD1. Germline V gene lookup returns CDR1 LNHDA and CDR2 SQIVND (reference sequence). J was trimmed by 3 bases and V by 5 bases; bases with no gene match: 6. The CDR3 length is 15 residues. The DNA for the CDR3 is TGTGCCAGTAGTGGGCCGGGACAGGGGGTCTACGAGCAGTACTTC. Translated: CASSGPGQGVYEQYF. Variable domain in full (rest from reference TRBV19 and TRBJ2-7): DGGITQSPKYLFRKEGQNVTLSCEQNLNHDAMYWYRQDPGQGLRLIYYSQIVNDFQKGDIAEGYSVSREKKESFPLTVTSAQKNPTAFYLCASSGPGQGVYEQYFGPGTRLTVT.

The CDR3 loop reads CASTFLRTGGGNSPLHF. CDR3 nucleotides: TGCGCCAGCACCTTCCTACGGACAGGGGGTGGCAATTCACCCCTCCACTTT. The chain recombines TRBV10-1 with TRBJ1-6; 10 bases agree with TRBD1. V lost 7 bases and J lost 7; bases outside the gene matches: 13. The V gene's germline CDR1 is WNHNN and CDR2 SYGVQD (reference sequence). There are 17 residues in the CDR3.